The 19 T cell receptor beta chains given below trace back to one sample, sequenced in a study of human T cells and chemical hapten exposure. Someone pulled total RNA out of unfractionated whole blood. Unique molecular identifiers were attached to individual cDNA molecules during library preparation. A single record per CDR3 protein comes from TCRdb applying MiXCR to the reads. This sample has more than 100,000 distinct CDR3 sequences, with approximately 9.3% found just once. Sequencing was performed on whole blood. Receptors were obtained from a human donor in good health. Some clones in this sample may be carry-over from other donors' samples.

This clonotype showed up just a few times. J is TRBJ2-2 and V is TRBV16; 7 bases are a match to TRBD2. Germline loops: CDR1 KGHSY, CDR2 FQNENV. CDR3 size: 14 residues. The V gene end was trimmed by 2 bases and the J gene end by 6 bases; junction bases not matched to a gene: 3. The CDR3 nucleotides read TGTGCCAGCAGCCAAGCTAGCGGAGCCGGGGAGCTGTTTTTT. Protein: CASSQASGAGELFF.

This clonotype has just a few counts. The chain carries TRBV11-1 and TRBJ1-5, with D tentatively TRBD1 (6 bases). Germline CDR1 reads SGHAT; CDR2 reads FQDESV (reference sequence). The CDR3 totals 15 residues. Trimming removed 5 bases at V and 0 bases at J, with 11 bases between. The CDR3 spells CASSETGNSNQPQHF. DNA for the CDR3: TGTGCCAGCAGCGAGACAGGTAATAGCAATCAGCCCCAGCATTTT.

The J gene is TRBJ2-7, the V gene TRBV27; 14 nucleotides agree with TRBD2. This CDR3 comprises 16 residues. V dropped 6 bases and J dropped 3; count of bases not matched to a gene: 7. The germline CDR1 and CDR2 sequences are MNHEY and SMNVEV (reference sequence). The CDR3 is CASSQGLAGVVYEQYF. The CDR3 coding sequence is TGTGCCAGCAGCCAGGGACTAGCGGGAGTAGTCTACGAGCAGTACTTC.

This clonotype was recorded many times. The chain employs TRBV25-1 and TRBJ1-5, with no clear D. Trimming cost V 4 bases and J 2 bases, with 6 bases left between them. In germline, CDR1 is MGHDK, CDR2 SYGVNS. The CDR3 is 13 amino acids. The CDR3 spells CASSGVGNQPQHF. The CDR3 DNA follows: TGTGCCAGCAGTGGAGTAGGCAATCAGCCCCAGCATTTT. The variable domain in full, with the rest retrieved from reference TRBV25-1 and TRBJ1-5, is EADIYQTPRYLVIGTGKKITLECSQTMGHDKMYWYQQDPGMELHLIHYSYGVNSTEKGDLSSESTVSRIRTEHFPLTLESARPSHTSQYLCASSGVGNQPQHFGDGTRLSIL.

This clonotype has more than one count but fewer than ten. The chain uses TRBV11-1 and TRBJ2-1; 8 bases map to TRBD1. Trimming took 4 bases from V and 6 from J; bases not matched to a gene: 8. The CDR3 contains 15 residues. Germline assignment: CDR1 SGHAT and CDR2 FQDESV (reference sequence). Here the CDR3 DNA reads TGTGCCAGCAGCTCGGGACAGGCTTTCGGCAATGAGCAGTTCTTC. Amino acid sequence: CASSSGQAFGNEQFF.

This clonotype was found many times. The chain carries TRBV7-9 and TRBJ1-6; D remains unclear. The V gene's germline CDR1 is SEHNR and CDR2 FQNEAQ (reference sequence). This CDR3 is 16 amino acids long. Trimming took 1 base from V and 7 from J, leaving 14 bases between them. This CDR3 reads CASSLGGPPPNSPLHF. The CDR3 DNA reads TGTGCCAGCAGCTTAGGGGGTCCTCCTCCAAATTCACCCCTCCACTTT. Looking up the rest from reference TRBV7-9 and TRBJ1-6 gives the full variable domain: DTGVSQNPRHKITKRGQNVTFRCDPISEHNRLYWYRQTLGQGPEFLTYFQNEAQLEKSRLLSDRFSAERPKGSFSTLEIQRTEQGDSAMYLCASSLGGPPPNSPLHFGNGTRLTVT.

This sequence joins TRBV6-5 and TRBJ1-1, with TRBD1 as a possible D gene (6 bases). Germline assignment: CDR1 MNHEY and CDR2 SVGAGI. This CDR3 has 16 amino acids. Trimming removed 2 bases from V and 2 bases from J, with 15 bases in between. The CDR3 protein is CASSYNREVGNTEAFF. In DNA, the CDR3 is TGTGCCAGCAGTTACAACAGGGAGGTAGGAAACACTGAAGCTTTCTTT.

The CDR3 region is CASSLVVGRGTTGELFF. Written as DNA, the CDR3 is TGTGCCAGCAGCCTTGTAGTTGGGAGAGGGACCACCGGGGAGCTGTTTTTT. V usage is TRBV14 and J usage is TRBJ2-2; perhaps D is TRBD1 or TRBD2 (5 bases each). This CDR3 is built from 17 residues. V lost 4 bases to trimming and J lost 4 bases, with 19 bases between them. Germline loops: CDR1 SGHDN, CDR2 FVKESK.

This clonotype was recorded many times. The gene calls are TRBV2 and TRBJ1-5; no clear D gene. CDR1 and CDR2 (germline): SNHLY, FYNNEI. The CDR3 runs 13 residues. V dropped 5 bases and J dropped 1 base, with 6 bases sitting between them. The CDR3 DNA reads as TGTGCCAGCAGTTACAGAAGCAATCAGCCCCAGCATTTT. Translating gives CASSYRSNQPQHF.

This clonotype was seen repeatedly, ten times or more. V gene TRBV20-1 combines with J gene TRBJ2-5; possibly TRBD1 or TRBD2 for D (5 bases each). Germline-derived CDR1 and CDR2 are DFQATT and SNEGSKA (reference sequence). The CDR3 has 14 residues. V lost 1 base, J lost 1 base, and 10 bases lay in between. The CDR3 bases are TGCAGTGCTAGAGCCGGGGCCCCCCAAGAGACCCAGTACTTC. Its translation: CSARAGAPQETQYF.

This clonotype was seen ten or more times. The V gene is TRBV4-3, the J gene TRBJ2-5; 10 bases map to TRBD1. This CDR3 has 17 residues. Per the germline V gene, CDR1 is LGHNA and CDR2 is YSLEER. The ends lost 0 bases at V and 5 bases at J; junction bases unmatched: 9. The DNA for the CDR3 is TGCGCCAGCAGCCAAGAGAGTCCGGGACAGGGGTTGGAGACCCAGTACTTC. Protein: CASSQESPGQGLETQYF.

This clonotype was recorded at least ten times. The chain has TRBV6-5 and TRBJ1-2, with 8 bases matching TRBD1. Germline loops: CDR1 MNHEY, CDR2 SVGAGI. The CDR3 is 13 residues long. V was clipped by 2 bases and J by 7 bases; unmatched bases: 3. CDR3 region: CASSYGTGSGYTF. The CDR3 DNA reads TGTGCCAGCAGTTACGGGACAGGTTCTGGCTACACCTTC.

The rearrangement uses TRBV7-7 and TRBJ2-3; D may be TRBD2 (6 bases). The CDR3 totals 15 residues. Deletions cut 5 bases from V and 4 bases from J, with 16 bases between. Germline-derived CDR1 and CDR2 are SSHAT and FNYEAQ (reference sequence). The CDR3 loop reads CASSAGGISADTQYF. For the CDR3, the DNA is TGTGCCAGCAGCGCCGGGGGTATCAGCGCAGATACGCAGTATTTT.

This clonotype has just a few counts. The rearrangement joins TRBV5-4 to TRBJ1-4; no firm D call. Trimming removed 2 bases from V and 2 bases from J, with 13 bases in between. This CDR3 contains 16 residues. Germline V gene sequence: CDR1 SGHNT, CDR2 YYREEE (reference sequence). The CDR3 sequence: CASSFELAPTNEKLFF. As DNA, the CDR3 is TGTGCCAGCAGCTTTGAACTCGCGCCGACTAATGAAAAACTGTTTTTT. The whole variable domain, remainder taken from reference TRBV5-4 and TRBJ1-4, is ETGVTQSPTHLIKTRGQQVTLRCSSQSGHNTVSWYQQALGQGPQFIFQYYREEENGRGNFPPRFSGLQFPNYSSELNVNALELDDSALYLCASSFELAPTNEKLFFGSGTQLSVL.

This clonotype was counted at least ten times. The rearrangement uses TRBV5-1 and TRBJ1-2; D call uncertain. Deletions cut 0 bases from V and 6 bases from J, with 6 bases between. The germline V gene encodes CDR1 SGHRS and CDR2 YFSETQ. The CDR3 is 12 amino acids. CDR3 DNA sequence: TGCGCCAGCAGCTTGGACCAGAATGGCTACACCTTC. Its protein product is CASSLDQNGYTF.

This clonotype showed up many times. The V call is TRBV7-9, the J call TRBJ1-5; 7 bases agree with TRBD1. The V and J ends lost 4 bases and 1 base, in that order; junction bases with no gene match: 10. Germline CDR1 and CDR2: SEHNR and FQNEAQ (reference sequence). This CDR3 region has 17 residues. The CDR3 spells CASSSSLTGYSNQPQHF. CDR3 in DNA: TGTGCCAGCAGCTCCTCCCTGACAGGGTACAGCAATCAGCCCCAGCATTTT.

The V call is TRBV18, the J call TRBJ2-2; D remains unclear. V was pared by 0 bases and J by 6 bases, with 11 bases between. This CDR3 spans 15 amino acids. Germline V gene sequence: CDR1 KGHSH, CDR2 LQKENI. In DNA, the CDR3 is TGTGCCAGCTCACCACCGAACCCCAGATCCGGGGAGCTGTTTTTT. It translates to CASSPPNPRSGELFF.

This chain connects TRBV20-1 to TRBJ2-7; TRBD2 matches at 9 bases. Per germline, CDR1 DFQATT and CDR2 SNEGSKA (reference sequence). CDR3 length: 14 residues. Germline trimming cut 5 bases from V and 0 bases from J; bases unmatched to any gene: 5. The chain's CDR3 is CSAFSGGSSYEQYF. CDR3 bases: TGCAGTGCTTTTAGCGGGGGATCCTCCTACGAGCAGTACTTC.

The chain uses TRBV12-3 or TRBV12-4 and TRBJ1-1; maybe TRBD1 (5 bases). The ends were cut back, 3 bases at V and 7 bases at J, with 15 bases in the middle. The CDR3 contains 14 residues. The CDR3 DNA reads as TGTGCCAGCAGTTTGGGCCCCAGGGTAAGTGAAGCTTTCTTT. This gives the protein CASSLGPRVSEAFF.